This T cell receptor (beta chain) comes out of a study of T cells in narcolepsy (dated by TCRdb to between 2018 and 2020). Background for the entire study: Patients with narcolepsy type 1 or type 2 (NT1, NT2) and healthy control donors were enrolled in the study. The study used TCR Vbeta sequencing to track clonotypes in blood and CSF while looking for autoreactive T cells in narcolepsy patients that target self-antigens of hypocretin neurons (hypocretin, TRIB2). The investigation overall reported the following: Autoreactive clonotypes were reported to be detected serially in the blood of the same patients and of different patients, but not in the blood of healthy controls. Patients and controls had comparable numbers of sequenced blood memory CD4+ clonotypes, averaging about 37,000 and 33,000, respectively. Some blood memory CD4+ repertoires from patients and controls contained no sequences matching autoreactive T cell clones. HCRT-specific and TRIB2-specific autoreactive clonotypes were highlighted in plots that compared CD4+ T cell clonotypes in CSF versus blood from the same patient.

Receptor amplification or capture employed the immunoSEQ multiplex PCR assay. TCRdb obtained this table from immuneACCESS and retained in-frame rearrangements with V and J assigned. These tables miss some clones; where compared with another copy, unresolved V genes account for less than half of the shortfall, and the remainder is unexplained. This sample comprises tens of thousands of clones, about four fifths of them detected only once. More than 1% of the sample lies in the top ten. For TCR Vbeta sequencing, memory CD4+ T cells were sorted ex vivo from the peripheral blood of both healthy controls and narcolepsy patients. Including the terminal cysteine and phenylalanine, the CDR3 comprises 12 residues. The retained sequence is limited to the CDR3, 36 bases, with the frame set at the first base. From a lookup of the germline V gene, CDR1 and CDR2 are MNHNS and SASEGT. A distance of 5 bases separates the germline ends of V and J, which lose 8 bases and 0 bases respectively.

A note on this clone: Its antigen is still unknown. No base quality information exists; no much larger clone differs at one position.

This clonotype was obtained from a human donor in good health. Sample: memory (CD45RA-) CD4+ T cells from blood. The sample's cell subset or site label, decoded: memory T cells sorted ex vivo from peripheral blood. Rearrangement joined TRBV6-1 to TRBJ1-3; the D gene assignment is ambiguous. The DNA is TGTGCCAGCTTTAACTCTGGAAACACCATATATTTT. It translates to CASFNSGNTIYF.